The next 2 T cell receptor beta chains were all read from a single sample in a study of cytomegalovirus exposure and HLA in healthy donors. Sequencing used immunoSEQ multiplex PCR; TCRdb keeps in-frame clones, though not all of them. The table includes 150,000 to 200,000 clones, approximately 86% detected once. Sequenced sample: PBMCs. Source of these receptors: a man aged 30-40 years in good health and CMV-seropositive.

The rearrangement uses TRBV19 and TRBJ2-1; TRBD2 aligns across 9 bases. The CDR3 is 15 amino acids. Per germline, CDR1 LNHDA and CDR2 SQIVND (reference sequence). With 3 bases clipped from V and 6 bases from J, the junction kept 6 bases outside the gene matches. CDR3 nucleotide sequence: TGTGCCAGTAGTATCGGCGCGGGGGGGTTCAATGAGCAGTTCTTC. This codes for CASSIGAGGFNEQFF.

The chain combines TRBV5-5 with TRBJ1-4; D is uncertain. Trimming cost V 4 bases and J 8 bases, with 15 bases left between them. The CDR3 runs 14 residues. From germline, CDR1 is SGHKS and CDR2 YYEKEE (reference sequence). CDR3 nucleotides: TGTGCCAGCAGCGCCCCCCCACTACAAGAAAAACTGTTTTTT. Amino acid sequence: CASSAPPLQEKLFF.